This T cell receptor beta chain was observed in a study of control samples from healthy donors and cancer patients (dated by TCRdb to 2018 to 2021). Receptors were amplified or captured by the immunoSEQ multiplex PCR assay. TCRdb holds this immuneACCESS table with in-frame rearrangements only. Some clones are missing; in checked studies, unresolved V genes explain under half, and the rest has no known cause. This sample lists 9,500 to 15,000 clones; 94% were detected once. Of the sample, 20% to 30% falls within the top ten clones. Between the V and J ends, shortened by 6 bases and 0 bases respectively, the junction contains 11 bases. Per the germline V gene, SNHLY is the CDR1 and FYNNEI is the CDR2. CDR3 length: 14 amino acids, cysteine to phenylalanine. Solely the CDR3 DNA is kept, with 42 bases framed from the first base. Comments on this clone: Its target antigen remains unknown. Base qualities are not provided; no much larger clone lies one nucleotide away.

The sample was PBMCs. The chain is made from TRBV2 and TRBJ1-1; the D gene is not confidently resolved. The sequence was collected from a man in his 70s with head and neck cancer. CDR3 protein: CASSYQALNTEAFF. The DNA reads TGTGCCAGCAGCTATCAAGCCCTGAACACTGAAGCTTTCTTT.